This T cell receptor (beta chain) was found in a study of blood T cell repertoires in COVID-19. Study details: Acute and convalescent COVID-19 samples came from the United States, Italy and Spain. Sample material is recorded as cDNA or gDNA derived from T cells, B-cell-depleted T cells, or PBMCs.

Trimming left V 5 bases short and J 1 base short, with 8 bases between. Germline V gene lookup returns CDR1 GTSNPN and CDR2 SVGIG (reference sequence). This CDR3 has 12 amino acids. This clone was counted between two and nine times. This specimen includes other DNA sequences encoding the same CDR3. Sequencing was performed with immunoSEQ multiplex PCR; in TCRdb, only in-frame clones are kept and a portion is missing. The repertoire holds over 130,000 clones, with around three quarters as singletons. This chain connects TRBV30 to TRBJ1-1, with a possible D match to TRBD1 (5 bases). The TCR originated in a man between 50 and 59 years old with acute or convalescent COVID-19. Specimen: peripheral blood. The CDR3 DNA reads as TGTGCCTGGTCGGGGGGGAACACTGAAGCTTTCTTT. Protein product: CAWSGGNTEAFF.